This TCR beta chain is from a study of CD8 T cells in ankylosing spondylitis. Findings of the study overall: Past research had described some motif variants in reactive arthritis synovial fluid and blood. A motif in TCR beta, a set of fewer than ten highly homologous variants, appeared characteristic of ankylosing spondylitis blood.

TCRdb reprocessed the 5' RACE reads with MiXCR, giving one entry per CDR3 protein. The sample shows 30,000 to 45,000 distinct CDR3 sequences, about an eighth of them seen only once. This clonotype showed up many times. Its specificity is not known. Germline V CDR1 and CDR2: MNHEY, SVGEGT. V was pared by 5 bases and J by 8 bases, with 9 bases of the junction left unmatched. The CDR3 has 14 residues. The sample comprised synovial fluid, either unsorted or a sorted T cell fraction (not recorded which). This TCR was sampled from a male donor with ankylosing spondylitis. The chain has TRBV6-2 or TRBV6-3 and TRBJ1-5, with TRBD1 matching 7 bases. DNA for the CDR3: TGTGCCAGCAGTCCTTTACAGGGGTACGAGCCCCAGCATTTT. This codes for CASSPLQGYEPQHF.